These 4 T cell receptor beta chains came from one sample sequenced in a study of blood T cell repertoires in COVID-19. Clones were sequenced by immunoSEQ multiplex PCR, and TCRdb holds only the in-frame ones, with some missing. The repertoire holds 90,000 to 120,000 clones, with 91% as singletons. The material sequenced was peripheral blood. The receptor source for this set is a human donor in a cohort sampled during active COVID-19.

The chain combines TRBV2 with TRBJ2-1, with a possible D match to TRBD2 (6 bases). Trimming took off 7 bases at V and 7 bases at J, with 20 bases between the two ends. The germline CDR1 and CDR2 sequences are SNHLY and FYNNEI. This CDR3 comprises 15 residues. The CDR3 loop is CASTLKGGGTNEQFF. The CDR3 DNA sequence: TGTGCCAGCACCCTCAAGGGAGGCGGGACTAATGAGCAGTTCTTC.

This clone occurred once. V gene TRBV6-2 or TRBV6-3 combines with J gene TRBJ2-1, with 9 bases aligning to TRBD2. The CDR3 has 17 amino acids. Germline V gene sequence: CDR1 MNHEY, CDR2 SVGEGT. V shed 2 bases, J shed 6 bases, and the junction held 11 bases outside the gene matches. CDR3 sequence reads: CASSYHHFAGGPNEQFF. The CDR3 coding sequence is TGTGCCAGCAGTTACCACCACTTCGCGGGAGGGCCCAATGAGCAGTTCTTC.

The V gene is TRBV27, the J gene TRBJ1-4; 8 bases agree with TRBD1. The CDR3 runs 15 residues. Germline V lookup: CDR1 MNHEY, CDR2 SMNVEV (reference sequence). V trimming: 4 bases; J trimming: 5 bases; junction bases outside the gene matches: 6. In DNA form, the CDR3 reads TGTGCCAGCAGTTCAGGGGGCACGGCGAATGAAAAACTGTTTTTT. Protein sequence: CASSSGGTANEKLFF.

V gene TRBV4-1 combines with J gene TRBJ1-2; 9 bases fit TRBD1. After removal of 4 bases from V and 6 bases from J, the junction contained 6 bases not matched to a gene. The CDR3 is 14 amino acids. The V gene's germline CDR1 is MGHRA and CDR2 YSYEKL. The CDR3 sequence is CASSRIRDRDGYTF. The CDR3 DNA is TGCGCCAGCAGCCGGATCCGGGACAGGGATGGCTACACCTTC.